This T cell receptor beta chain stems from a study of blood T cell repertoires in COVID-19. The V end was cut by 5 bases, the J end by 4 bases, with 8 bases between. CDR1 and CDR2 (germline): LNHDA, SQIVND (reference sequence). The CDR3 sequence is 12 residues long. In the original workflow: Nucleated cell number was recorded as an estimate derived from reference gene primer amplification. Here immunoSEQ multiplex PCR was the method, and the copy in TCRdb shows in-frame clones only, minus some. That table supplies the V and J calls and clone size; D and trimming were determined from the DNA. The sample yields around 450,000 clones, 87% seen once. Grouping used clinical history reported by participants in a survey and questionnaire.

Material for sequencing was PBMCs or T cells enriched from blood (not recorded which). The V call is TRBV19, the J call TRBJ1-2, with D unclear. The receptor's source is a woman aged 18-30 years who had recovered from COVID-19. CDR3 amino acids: CASSPEFYGYTF. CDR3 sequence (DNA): TGTGCCAGTAGTCCAGAATTCTATGGCTACACCTTC.